The 13 T cell receptor beta chains reported below all come from one sample, sequenced in a study of cytomegalovirus exposure and HLA in healthy donors. The PCR was carried out with 60 Vbeta primers and 13 Jbeta primers. Data came from immunoSEQ multiplex PCR; TCRdb stores just in-frame clones and leaves some out. The sample lists roughly 100,000 clones, roughly 71% occurring once. The sequenced material came from PBMCs. The receptors shown here come from a man aged 35 to 55 in good health and CMV-seropositive.

J is TRBJ2-6 and V is TRBV5-1, with D unclear. This CDR3 comprises 14 residues. Germline CDR1 reads SGHRS; CDR2 reads YFSETQ. Between the trimmed V and J ends, which lost 2 bases and 4 bases, there was a span of 7 bases. The CDR3 sequence: CASSLYSGANVLTF. CDR3 DNA sequence: TGCGCCAGCAGCTTATATTCCGGGGCCAACGTCCTGACTTTC.

The sample holds one count of this clone. The chain joins TRBV30 to TRBJ2-3; 7 positions match TRBD1. The CDR3 spans 14 residues. Looked up from germline, CDR1 is GTSNPN and CDR2 is SVGIG (reference sequence). J was trimmed by 4 bases and V by 4 bases; bases with no gene match: 8. The CDR3 here is CAWIKRQGADTQYF. CDR3 DNA: TGTGCCTGGATCAAGAGGCAGGGGGCAGATACGCAGTATTTT.

Written as DNA, the CDR3 is TGTGCCATCAGTGAGTCGTGGGGTACAGGGTACGAGCAGTACTTC. Translated: CAISESWGTGYEQYF. The rearrangement joins TRBV10-3 to TRBJ2-7, with D maybe TRBD1 (6 bases). The CDR3 spans 15 residues. The V end lost 0 bases, the J end lost 4 bases, and 13 bases lay between the germline ends. Germline V lookup: CDR1 ENHRY, CDR2 SYGVKD.

This rearrangement joins TRBV5-1 to TRBJ2-6; D not certain. The CDR3 consists of 14 residues. Trimming took off 5 bases at V and 2 bases at J, with 8 bases between the two ends. The germline gives CDR1 SGHRS, CDR2 YFSETQ. In DNA, the CDR3 is TGCGCCAGCAGAAGCGTGACTGGGGCCAACGTCCTGACTTTC. Its protein is CASRSVTGANVLTF.

This chain links TRBV7-9 with TRBJ1-2; maybe TRBD1 (5 bases). Germline V gene data show CDR1 as SEHNR and CDR2 as FQNEAQ (reference sequence). V was pared by 7 bases and J by 8 bases, with 17 bases between. The CDR3 loop spans 13 amino acids. CDR3 residues: CASTKGSSGGYTF. The CDR3 DNA is TGTGCCAGCACCAAGGGGAGTAGCGGAGGCTACACCTTC.

V and J are TRBV2 and TRBJ2-3; TRBD1 might be the D (6 bases). This CDR3 spans 14 amino acids. Germline V CDR1 and CDR2: SNHLY, FYNNEI. Trimming pared 6 bases from V and 3 bases from J, leaving 13 bases between. This chain's CDR3 is CASRGAGSTDTQYF. The CDR3 DNA sequence: TGTGCCAGCAGGGGGGCAGGGTCGACAGATACGCAGTATTTT.

The CDR3 nucleotides read TGTGCCAGTAGTGGGACTAGCGGAGTTAGCTGGTCCTACAATGAGCAGTTCTTC. Protein product: CASSGTSGVSWSYNEQFF. This chain uses TRBV19 with TRBJ2-1; 11 positions match TRBD2. Trimming took 5 bases from V and 1 from J; bases not matched to a gene: 10. Germline lookup yields CDR1 LNHDA and CDR2 SQIVND (reference sequence). This CDR3 contains 18 residues.

J is TRBJ2-7 and V is TRBV29-1, with TRBD1 matching 9 bases. Germline lookup yields CDR1 SQVTM and CDR2 ANQGSEA. Trimming cost V 7 bases and J 4 bases; bases outside gene matches: 8. The CDR3 is 13 residues long. The CDR3 loop is CSAMTGGGYEQYF. CDR3 DNA: TGCAGCGCCATGACAGGGGGAGGTTACGAGCAGTACTTC.

V is TRBV28 and J is TRBJ2-7; the D gene is possibly TRBD2 (5 bases). CDR1 MDHEN and CDR2 SYDVKM come from the germline V gene. The CDR3 has 14 residues. V was cut by 10 bases and J by 0 bases, with 16 bases left in between. The CDR3 protein is CATEKGAASYEQYF. For the CDR3, the DNA is TGTGCCACCGAGAAAGGAGCGGCCTCCTACGAGCAGTACTTC.

The chain carries TRBV6-4 and TRBJ2-7, with D perhaps TRBD2 (6 bases). This CDR3 is 15 amino acids long. Trimming took 0 bases from V and 0 from J, leaving 9 bases between them. Per germline, CDR1 MRHNA and CDR2 SNTAGT. CDR3 in DNA: TGTGCCAGCAGTGACTCAGCGGGCCACTCCTACGAGCAGTACGTC. Encoded protein: CASSDSAGHSYEQYV.

The chain has TRBV5-4 and TRBJ1-5; D uncertain. This CDR3 has 14 amino acids. Trimming removed 3 bases from V and 6 bases from J, with 13 bases in between. Germline V lookup: CDR1 SGHNT, CDR2 YYREEE (reference sequence). The CDR3 spells CASSYGPLAQPQHF. The CDR3 nucleotides are TGTGCCAGCAGCTACGGACCCCTAGCTCAGCCCCAGCATTTT.

The V call is TRBV30, the J call TRBJ1-2, with D hard to call. CDR1 and CDR2 (germline): GTSNPN, SVGIG (reference sequence). CDR3 length: 14 residues. The V end lost 3 bases, the J end lost 2 bases, and 13 bases lay between the germline ends. The CDR3 nucleotides are TGTGCCTGGAGGAGGGCGGGTGGGAACTATGGCTACACCTTC. Translation gives CAWRRAGGNYGYTF.

The table lists this clone with a count of one. The chain couples TRBV30 to TRBJ1-5; 9 positions match TRBD1. Trimming took 1 base from V and 7 from J; bases not matched to a gene: 2. This CDR3 region has 13 residues. CDR1 is GTSNPN, CDR2 SVGIG, per germline (reference sequence). The CDR3 bases are TGTGCCTGGAGTGGGACAGGGGAACAGCCCCAGCATTTT. It codes for CAWSGTGEQPQHF.